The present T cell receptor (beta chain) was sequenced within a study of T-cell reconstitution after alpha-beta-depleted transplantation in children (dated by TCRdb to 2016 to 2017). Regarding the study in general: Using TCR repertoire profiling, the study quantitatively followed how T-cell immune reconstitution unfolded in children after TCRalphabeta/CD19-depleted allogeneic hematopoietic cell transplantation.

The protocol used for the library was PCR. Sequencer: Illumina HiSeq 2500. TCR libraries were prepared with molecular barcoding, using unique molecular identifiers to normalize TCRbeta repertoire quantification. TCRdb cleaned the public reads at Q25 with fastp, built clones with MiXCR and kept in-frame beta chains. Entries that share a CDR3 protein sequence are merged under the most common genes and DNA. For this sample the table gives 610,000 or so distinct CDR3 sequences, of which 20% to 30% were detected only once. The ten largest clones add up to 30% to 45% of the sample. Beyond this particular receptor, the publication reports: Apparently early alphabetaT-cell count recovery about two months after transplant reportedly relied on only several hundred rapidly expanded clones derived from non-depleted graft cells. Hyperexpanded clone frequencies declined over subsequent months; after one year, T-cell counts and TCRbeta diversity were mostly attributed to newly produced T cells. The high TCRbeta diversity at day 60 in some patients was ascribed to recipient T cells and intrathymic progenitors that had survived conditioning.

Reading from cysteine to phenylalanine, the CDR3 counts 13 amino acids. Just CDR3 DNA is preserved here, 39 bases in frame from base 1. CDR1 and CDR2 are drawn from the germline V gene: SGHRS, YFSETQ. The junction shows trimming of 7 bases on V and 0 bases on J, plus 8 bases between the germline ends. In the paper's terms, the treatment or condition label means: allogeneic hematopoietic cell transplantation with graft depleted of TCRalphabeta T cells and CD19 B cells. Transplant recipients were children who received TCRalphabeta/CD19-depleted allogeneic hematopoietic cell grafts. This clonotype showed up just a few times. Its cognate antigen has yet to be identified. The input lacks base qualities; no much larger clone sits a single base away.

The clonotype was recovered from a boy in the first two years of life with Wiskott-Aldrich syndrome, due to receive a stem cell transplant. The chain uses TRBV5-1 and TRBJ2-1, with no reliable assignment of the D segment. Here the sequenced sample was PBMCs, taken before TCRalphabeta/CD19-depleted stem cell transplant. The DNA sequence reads TGCGCCAGCGCGGAAAGCTCCTACAATGAGCAGTTCTTC. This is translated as CASAESSYNEQFF. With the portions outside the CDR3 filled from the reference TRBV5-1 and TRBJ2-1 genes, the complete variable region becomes KAGVTQTPRYLIKTRGQQVTLSCSPISGHRSVSWYQQTPGQGLQFLFEYFSETQRNKGNFPGRFSGRQFSNSRSEMNVSTLELGDSALYLCASAESSYNEQFFGPGTRLTVL.